This paragraph covers one T cell receptor (beta chain) sequence. The antigen remains undetermined. The sample belongs to a study of T cell responses to AZD1222 COVID-19 vaccine. Study as a whole: Pooling covered second doses at about 4 or about 12 weeks.

Clones were read by immunoSEQ multiplex PCR, and TCRdb kept only the in-frame ones, dropping some. The sample carries about 110,000 clones, around 90% recorded once. CDR1 WNHNN and CDR2 SYGVQD come from the germline V gene (reference sequence). V dropped 2 bases and J dropped 11 bases, with 13 bases sitting between them. The CDR3 contains 14 residues. Findings and limits, study-wide: Only a handful of people who got AZD1222 tested seropositive at baseline.

The chain uses TRBV10-1 and TRBJ1-6, with a tentative D call TRBD1 (5 bases). The sample was peripheral blood, taken on day 0 of AZD1222 vaccination. The clonotype originates from an adult in good health. In nucleotides, the CDR3 is TGCGCCAGCAGTGAGGGGCAGGGCAGGACACCCCTCCACTTT. Translation: CASSEGQGRTPLHF.